The clone carrying this T cell receptor (beta chain) was seen repeatedly, ten times or more. Its antigen is currently unknown. Amplification of TCR beta CDR3 regions was performed using RNA transcripts as template. A first-round RT-PCR of the TCR CDR3 used the HTBI primer set. MiXCR was run by TCRdb on the multiplex PCR reads, yielding one entry per CDR3 protein. The sample consists of hundreds of thousands of distinct CDR3 sequences, 35% of them appearing once. The data are from a study of T cells in Graves' hyperthyroidism and ophthalmopathy. Study-wide results and caveats: Also found in blood were most expanded thyroid clonotypes above 0.001.

The germline gives CDR1 SGHRS, CDR2 YFSETQ. The CDR3 spans 11 residues. The V end was cut by 4 bases, the J end by 9 bases, with 10 bases between. The rearrangement joins TRBV5-1 to TRBJ1-1; D not resolved. The receptor was derived from a woman in her forties with Graves' hyperthyroidism. Sequences were obtained from blood. The CDR3 here is CASSNGWQAFF. The DNA for the CDR3 is TGCGCCAGCAGCAACGGATGGCAAGCTTTCTTT.